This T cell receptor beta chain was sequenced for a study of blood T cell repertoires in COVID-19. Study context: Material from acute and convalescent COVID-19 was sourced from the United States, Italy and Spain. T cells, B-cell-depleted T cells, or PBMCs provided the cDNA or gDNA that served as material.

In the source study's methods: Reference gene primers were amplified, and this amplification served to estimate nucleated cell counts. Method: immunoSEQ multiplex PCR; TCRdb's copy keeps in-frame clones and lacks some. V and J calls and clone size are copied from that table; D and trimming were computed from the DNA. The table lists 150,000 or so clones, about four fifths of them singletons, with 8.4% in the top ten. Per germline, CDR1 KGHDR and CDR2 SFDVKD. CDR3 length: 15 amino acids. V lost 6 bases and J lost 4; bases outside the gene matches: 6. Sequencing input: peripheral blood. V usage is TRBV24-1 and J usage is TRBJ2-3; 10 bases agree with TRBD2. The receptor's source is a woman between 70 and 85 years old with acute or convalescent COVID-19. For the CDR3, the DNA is TGTGCCACCAGTCCTAGCGGGAGAAAGTCAGATACGCAGTATTTT. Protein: CATSPSGRKSDTQYF.